This paragraph reports one T cell receptor (beta chain). Its cognate antigen has yet to be identified. No base quality values were provided; no much bigger clone lies one nucleotide off. From a lookup of the germline V gene (reference sequence), CDR1 and CDR2 are SEHNR and FQNEAQ. Clipping removes 6 bases from V and 1 base from J, with 10 as the unmatched junction base count. Taken from cysteine to phenylalanine, the CDR3 has 16 residues. The read is trimmed to its CDR3 DNA, 48 bases read in frame from base 1. The immunoSEQ Assay, a bias-controlled multiplex PCR, was used to amplify TCRbeta CDR3 regions from genomic DNA. The authors' analysis ran thus. The number of nucleated cells in each sample was estimated by amplification of reference gene primers within the assay. Sequence reads were collapsed and filtered to measure the absolute abundance of every unique TCRbeta CDR3 rearrangement. For each sample, productive Simpson clonality was calculated as the square root of Simpson's diversity index across productive rearrangements. TCRdb took over this immuneACCESS table, retaining in-frame rearrangements with V and J assigned. Such tables are incomplete; in checked studies, under half of the missing clones stem from an unresolved V gene, and the remainder is unexplained. The D gene and trimming were derived from the DNA, and the V and J assignments and clone size from that table. For this sample the table gives about 320,000 clones, of which around 84% were detected only once. The ten largest make up 1.5% to 2% of the sample.

This sample is part of a study of blood T cell repertoires in COVID-19 (dated by TCRdb to 2020 to 2022). Describing the broader study: The collaborator samples originated in the United States, Italy and Spain and spanned the acute and convalescent phases of COVID-19. The samples were drawn from two sources: the first 160 participants of the ongoing ImmuneRACE study, and 950 to 1,500 subjects contributed by 6 global collaborators. Nearly every sample came with metadata listing a de-identified subject ID, COVID-19 status, age in years and sex. The prospective study material was composed of cDNA or gDNA derived from T cells, B-cell-depleted T cells, or PBMCs. The repertoires were released in a freely available public database intended as a resource for research on the immune response to SARS-CoV-2. Deeply sampled blood TCRbeta repertoires from subjects exposed to, actively infected with, or recovered from COVID-19 were included in the dataset. Where HLA class I and class II types were available, the types were taken from metadata supplied by the sample provider, not from assay-based typing. Broad study findings and their caveats: Clinical and demographic metadata were provided uncurated, with the amount varying by source and participant.

Participants in the prospective study were enrolled through a virtual design, were aged about 18 to 90 years, and lived in some 24 United States geographic areas. To assign participants to cohorts, the prospective study relied on clinical history that participants themselves reported in a screening survey and a study questionnaire. Exposed participants were defined as having been in contact with someone with a PCR-confirmed or clinician-diagnosed COVID-19 case within 2 weeks of study entry. In the prospective study, mobile phlebotomists collected whole blood, serum and a nasopharyngeal or oropharyngeal swab from each participant. Participants in the prospective study had the option to provide additional blood draws and questionnaires over an approximately 2-month period. Blood samples from the prospective study were shipped frozen or at room temperature prior to DNA extraction.

The receptor's source is a woman younger than 45 who had been exposed to COVID-19. Sequencing was done on a sample of PBMCs or T cells enriched from blood (not recorded which). The V and J segments used are TRBV7-9 and TRBJ2-3; TRBD2 fits 7 bases in the junction. DNA sequence: TGTGCCAGCAGTGTCGCTAGCGGATACGGCACAGATACGCAGTATTTT. Its protein is CASSVASGYGTDTQYF.